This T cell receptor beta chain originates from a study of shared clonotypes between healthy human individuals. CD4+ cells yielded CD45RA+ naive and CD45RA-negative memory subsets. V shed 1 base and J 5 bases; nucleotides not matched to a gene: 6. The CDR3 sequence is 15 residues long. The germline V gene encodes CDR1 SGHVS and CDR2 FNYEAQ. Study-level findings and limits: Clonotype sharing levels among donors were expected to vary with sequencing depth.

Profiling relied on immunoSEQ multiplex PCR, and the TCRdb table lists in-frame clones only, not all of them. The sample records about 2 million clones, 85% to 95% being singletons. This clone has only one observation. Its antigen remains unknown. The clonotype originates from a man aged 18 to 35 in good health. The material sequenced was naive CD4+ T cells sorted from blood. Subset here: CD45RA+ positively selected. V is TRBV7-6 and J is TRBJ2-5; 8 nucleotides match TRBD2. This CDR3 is CASSLGKGLAETQYF. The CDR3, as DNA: TGTGCCAGCAGCTTAGGGAAAGGACTAGCTGAGACCCAGTACTTC.